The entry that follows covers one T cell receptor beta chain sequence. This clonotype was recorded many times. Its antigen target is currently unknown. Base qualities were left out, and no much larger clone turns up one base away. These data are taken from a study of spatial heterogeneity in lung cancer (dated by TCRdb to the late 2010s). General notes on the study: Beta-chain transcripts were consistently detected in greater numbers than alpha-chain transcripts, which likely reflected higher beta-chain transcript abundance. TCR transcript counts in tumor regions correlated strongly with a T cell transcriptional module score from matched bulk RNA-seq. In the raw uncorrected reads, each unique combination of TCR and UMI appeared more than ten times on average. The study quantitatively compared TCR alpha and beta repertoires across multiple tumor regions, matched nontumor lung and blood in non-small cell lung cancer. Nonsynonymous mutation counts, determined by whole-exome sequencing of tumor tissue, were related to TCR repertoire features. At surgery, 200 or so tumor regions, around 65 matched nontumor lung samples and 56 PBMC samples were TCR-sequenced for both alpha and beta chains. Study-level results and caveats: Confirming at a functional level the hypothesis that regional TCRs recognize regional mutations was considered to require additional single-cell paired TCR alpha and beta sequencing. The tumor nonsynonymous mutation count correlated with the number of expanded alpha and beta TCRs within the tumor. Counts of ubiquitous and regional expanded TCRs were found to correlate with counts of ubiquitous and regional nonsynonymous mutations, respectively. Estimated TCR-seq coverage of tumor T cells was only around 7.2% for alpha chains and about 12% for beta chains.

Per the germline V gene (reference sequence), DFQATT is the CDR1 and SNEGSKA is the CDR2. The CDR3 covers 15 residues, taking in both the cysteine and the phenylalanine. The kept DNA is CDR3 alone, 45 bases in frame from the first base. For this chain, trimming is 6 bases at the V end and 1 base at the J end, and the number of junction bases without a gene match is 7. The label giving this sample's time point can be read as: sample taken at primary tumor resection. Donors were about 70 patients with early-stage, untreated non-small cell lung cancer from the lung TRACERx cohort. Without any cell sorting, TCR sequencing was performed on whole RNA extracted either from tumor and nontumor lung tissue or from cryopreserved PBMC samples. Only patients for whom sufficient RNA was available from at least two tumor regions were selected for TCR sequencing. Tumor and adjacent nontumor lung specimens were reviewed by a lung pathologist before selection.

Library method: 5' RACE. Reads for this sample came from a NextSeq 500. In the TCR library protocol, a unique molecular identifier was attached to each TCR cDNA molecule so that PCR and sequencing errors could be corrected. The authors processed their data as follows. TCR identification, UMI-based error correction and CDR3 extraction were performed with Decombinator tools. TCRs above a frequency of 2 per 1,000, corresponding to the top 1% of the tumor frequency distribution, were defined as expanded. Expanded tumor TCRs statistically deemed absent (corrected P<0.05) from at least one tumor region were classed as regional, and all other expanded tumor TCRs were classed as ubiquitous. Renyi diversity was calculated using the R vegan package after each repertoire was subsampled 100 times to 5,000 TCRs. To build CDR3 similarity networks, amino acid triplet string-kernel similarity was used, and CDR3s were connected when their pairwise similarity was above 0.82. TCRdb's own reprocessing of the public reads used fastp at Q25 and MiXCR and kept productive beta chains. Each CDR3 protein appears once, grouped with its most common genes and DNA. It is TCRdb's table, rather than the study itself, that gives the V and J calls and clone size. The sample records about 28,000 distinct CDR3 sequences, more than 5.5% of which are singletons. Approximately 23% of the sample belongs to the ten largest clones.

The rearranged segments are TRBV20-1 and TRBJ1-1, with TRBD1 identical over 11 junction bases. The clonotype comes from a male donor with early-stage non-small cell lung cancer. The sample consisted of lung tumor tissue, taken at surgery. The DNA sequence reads TGCAGTGCCACTGGACAGGGGGCAACGAACACTGAAGCTTTCTTT. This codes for CSATGQGATNTEAFF.